Listed below are T cell receptor beta chains from one sample, sequenced in a study of sequential checkpoint blockade in melanoma. Assay used: immunoSEQ multiplex PCR; TCRdb lists only in-frame clones, some missing. Of more than 5,500 clones in the sample, around 22% were seen once. This material consisted of tumor tissue (inferred from file names), taken from a patient given nivolumab and ipilimumab in sequence. These receptors all stem from a human donor with melanoma. Each CDR3 is given with its conserved first and last residue. The order of the fields is D gene, CDR3 length, J gene, clone size, V gene, CDR3 protein, CDR3 DNA. D genes are given only for firm matches. For some rows the clone size is stated as once, few or many, or as a class when expanded; others skip it.

d_call: TRBD1
cdr3_length: 12
j_call: TRBJ1-1
clone_size: few
v_call: TRBV29-1
cdr3_aa: CSVVSGQGAAFF
cdr3_nt: TGCAGCGTTGTGTCGGGACAGGGGGCGGCTTTCTTT

d_call: TRBD2
cdr3_length: 17
j_call: TRBJ2-3
clone_size: few
v_call: TRBV4-1
cdr3_aa: CASSQRAGVSETDTQYF
cdr3_nt: TGCGCCAGCAGCCAGCGAGCGGGAGTTTCTGAGACAGATACGCAGTATTTT

d_call: .
cdr3_length: 16
j_call: TRBJ2-2
clone_size: few
v_call: TRBV5-1
cdr3_aa: CASSLSGRPGTGELFF
cdr3_nt: TGCGCCAGCAGCTTAAGCGGCAGGCCGGGCACCGGGGAGCTGTTTTTT

d_call: TRBD2
cdr3_length: 17
j_call: TRBJ2-5
clone_size: .
v_call: TRBV11-3
cdr3_aa: CASSGRLAGGAQETQYF
cdr3_nt: TGTGCCAGCAGCGGCCGCTTAGCGGGAGGTGCACAAGAGACCCAGTACTTC

d_call: TRBD2
cdr3_length: 13
j_call: TRBJ2-3
clone_size: few
v_call: TRBV6-8
cdr3_aa: CATAGDGTDTQYF
cdr3_nt: TGTGCCACGGCGGGGGACGGCACAGATACGCAGTATTTT

d_call: .
cdr3_length: 14
j_call: TRBJ1-1
clone_size: few
v_call: TRBV30
cdr3_aa: CAWRIFRAGTEAFF
cdr3_nt: TGTGCCTGGAGGATTTTCAGGGCGGGTACTGAAGCTTTCTTT

d_call: TRBD1
cdr3_length: 15
j_call: TRBJ2-1
clone_size: large
v_call: TRBV6-8
cdr3_aa: CASSYGTGGHNEQFF
cdr3_nt: TGTGCCAGCAGTTACGGGACAGGGGGCCACAATGAGCAGTTCTTC

d_call: .
cdr3_length: 16
j_call: TRBJ2-3
clone_size: few
v_call: TRBV23-1
cdr3_aa: CASSQDGGASTDTQYF
cdr3_nt: TGCGCCAGCAGCCAAGATGGCGGGGCTAGCACAGATACGCAGTATTTT

d_call: .
cdr3_length: 12
j_call: TRBJ1-2
clone_size: few
v_call: TRBV12-5
cdr3_aa: CASADRTYGYTF
cdr3_nt: TGTGCCAGCGCAGACAGGACCTATGGCTACACCTTC

d_call: TRBD2
cdr3_length: 14
j_call: TRBJ2-2
clone_size: medium-sized
v_call: TRBV28
cdr3_aa: CASSKAGGAGELFF
cdr3_nt: TGTGCCAGCAGTAAGGCGGGAGGGGCCGGGGAGCTGTTTTTT

d_call: TRBD1
cdr3_length: 12
j_call: TRBJ1-1
clone_size: large
v_call: TRBV6-8
cdr3_aa: CAIRQGNTEAFF
cdr3_nt: TGTGCCATCAGACAGGGTAACACTGAAGCTTTCTTT

d_call: .
cdr3_length: 13
j_call: TRBJ1-4
clone_size: medium-sized
v_call: TRBV9
cdr3_aa: CASSGNKPEKLFF
cdr3_nt: TGTGCCAGCAGCGGAAATAAACCCGAAAAACTGTTTTTT

d_call: TRBD2
cdr3_length: 16
j_call: TRBJ2-2
clone_size: .
v_call: TRBV19
cdr3_aa: CATKSPSGENTGELFF
cdr3_nt: TGTGCCACCAAAAGCCCTAGCGGAGAGAACACCGGGGAGCTGTTTTTT

d_call: .
cdr3_length: 15
j_call: TRBJ2-3
clone_size: .
v_call: TRBV5-1
cdr3_aa: CASSLAGQITDTQYF
cdr3_nt: TGCGCCAGCAGCTTGGCGGGGCAGATCACAGATACGCAGTATTTT

d_call: TRBD1
cdr3_length: 16
j_call: TRBJ2-4
clone_size: medium-sized
v_call: TRBV11-3
cdr3_aa: CASSSGNTGTVIIQYF
cdr3_nt: TGTGCCAGCAGCTCCGGAAACACCGGGACAGTGATCATTCAGTACTTC

d_call: .
cdr3_length: 13
j_call: TRBJ1-2
clone_size: few
v_call: TRBV7-2
cdr3_aa: CASSFASNYGYTF
cdr3_nt: TGTGCCAGCAGCTTTGCCAGTAACTATGGCTACACCTTC

d_call: TRBD1
cdr3_length: 16
j_call: TRBJ1-1
clone_size: .
v_call: TRBV19
cdr3_aa: CASSLTGLFFATEAFF
cdr3_nt: TGTGCCAGTAGTCTGACAGGGTTGTTTTTTGCTACTGAAGCTTTCTTT

d_call: TRBD1
cdr3_length: 16
j_call: TRBJ1-1
clone_size: .
v_call: TRBV19
cdr3_aa: CASRYIGDRGNTEAFF
cdr3_nt: TGTGCCAGTAGATATATAGGGGACAGGGGGAACACTGAAGCTTTCTTT

d_call: .
cdr3_length: 14
j_call: TRBJ1-2
clone_size: many
v_call: TRBV10-3
cdr3_aa: CAISESGRPLSYTF
cdr3_nt: TGTGCCATCAGTGAGTCCGGTCGCCCCCTATCCTACACCTTC

d_call: .
cdr3_length: 15
j_call: TRBJ2-2
clone_size: .
v_call: TRBV19
cdr3_aa: CASSLGGANTGELFF
cdr3_nt: TGTGCCAGTAGTCTAGGCGGGGCGAACACCGGGGAGCTGTTTTTT

d_call: .
cdr3_length: 15
j_call: TRBJ1-1
clone_size: many
v_call: TRBV11-3
cdr3_aa: CASSSPGAKNTEAFF
cdr3_nt: TGTGCCAGCAGCTCGCCCGGGGCAAAGAACACTGAAGCTTTCTTT